Following are 3 T cell receptor beta chains from one sample sequenced in a study of blood T cell repertoires in COVID-19. The table came from immunoSEQ multiplex PCR; TCRdb's copy has only in-frame clones and leaves some out. Among over 250,000 clones listed, roughly 87% were seen once. The sequenced sample was PBMCs or T cells enriched from blood (not recorded which). The receptor source for this set is a woman aged 18-35 years who had recovered from COVID-19.

This clone occurred once. The rearrangement uses TRBV7-2 and TRBJ2-5, with D tentatively TRBD1 (7 bases). The CDR3 extends over 14 amino acids. Between the trimmed V and J ends, which lost 7 bases and 4 bases, there was a span of 16 bases. From germline, CDR1 is SGHTA and CDR2 FQGNSA. CDR3 region: CASTLQGGAETQYF. In DNA, the CDR3 is TGTGCCAGCACCCTGCAGGGGGGTGCAGAGACCCAGTACTTC.

V usage is TRBV9 and J usage is TRBJ2-7; 10 bases map to TRBD1. The CDR3 has 14 residues. Germline V gives CDR1 SGDLS, CDR2 YYNGEE. With 4 bases clipped from V and 0 bases from J, the junction kept 1 base outside the gene matches. The CDR3 is CASSRTGGSYEQYF. The DNA of the CDR3 is TGTGCCAGCAGCCGGACAGGGGGCTCCTACGAGCAGTACTTC.

The chain combines TRBV9 with TRBJ2-1; 9 bases agree with TRBD2. Per the germline V gene, CDR1 is SGDLS and CDR2 is YYNGEE. The CDR3 is made up of 13 amino acids. With 0 bases clipped from V and 8 bases from J, the junction kept 0 bases outside the gene matches. This CDR3 is CASSVVAGDEQFF. CDR3 coding DNA: TGTGCCAGCAGCGTAGTAGCGGGAGATGAGCAGTTCTTC.